The 19 T cell receptor beta chains given below trace back to one sample, sequenced in a study of CD8 T cells in Susac syndrome. Random hexamers primed reverse transcription of about 0.45 to 1 ug RNA. TCRdb called the immunoSEQ multiplex PCR reads again in MiXCR, with one record for every CDR3 protein. This table holds 200,000 to 250,000 distinct CDR3 sequences, 95% found once. Sample: CD4+ T cells from PBMCs. The receptors stem from a human donor with multiple sclerosis.

The chain joins TRBV28 to TRBJ1-1; 7 bases align to TRBD1. The length of the CDR3 is 13 residues. V was clipped by 6 bases and J by 3 bases; unmatched bases: 4. CDR1 is MDHEN, CDR2 SYDVKM, per germline. The CDR3 DNA reads TGTGCCAGCAGACAGGGGTTGTACACTGAAGCTTTCTTT. It encodes CASRQGLYTEAFF.

The V and J genes are TRBV27 and TRBJ1-5; TRBD1 aligns across 9 bases. The junction had 12 bases not matched to a gene; V was cut back by 4 bases and J by 8 bases. The germline CDR1 and CDR2 sequences are MNHEY and SMNVEV (reference sequence). The CDR3 loop spans 16 amino acids. The CDR3: CASSSLGQGPLKPQHF. DNA for the CDR3: TGTGCCAGCAGTTCTTTGGGACAGGGTCCCCTCAAGCCCCAGCATTTT.

This chain connects TRBV3-1 to TRBJ2-7, with D possibly being TRBD2 (6 bases). The CDR3 spans 17 residues. Looked up from germline, CDR1 is LGHDT and CDR2 is YNNKEL (reference sequence). With 2 bases removed from V and 2 bases from J, the gap between germline ends came to 19 bases. CDR3 nucleotide sequence: TGTGCCAGCAGCCAAAACCTCGGGGGATTTACTACCTACGAGCAGTACTTC. Amino acids: CASSQNLGGFTTYEQYF.

V is TRBV24-1 and J is TRBJ2-2; 8 bases align to TRBD1. Per the germline V gene, CDR1 is KGHDR and CDR2 is SFDVKD. With 3 bases clipped from V and 8 bases from J, the junction kept 7 bases outside the gene matches. This CDR3 has 15 residues. The CDR3 nucleotides read TGTGCCACCAGTGATACCGGACAGGGTGTAGGGGAGCTGTTTTTT. Translation: CATSDTGQGVGELFF.

This clonotype appeared once. The CDR3 region has the DNA TGTGCCAGCAGGGGACTAGCAGTGGAGACCCAGTACTTC. Translated, it gives CASRGLAVETQYF. The chain employs TRBV12-3 or TRBV12-4 and TRBJ2-5; TRBD2 agrees at 9 bases. J gave up 5 bases and V 6 bases, and 4 bases lay outside the gene matches. The CDR3 spans 13 residues.

The V call is TRBV12-3 or TRBV12-4, the J call TRBJ1-2; D is ambiguous. This CDR3 spans 13 amino acids. The V and J ends lost 3 bases and 8 bases respectively, with 13 bases between them. The CDR3 DNA is TGTGCCAGCAGTTTCATGGGCCGGGAGGGCTACACCTTC. Amino acids: CASSFMGREGYTF.

This clonotype was seen just once. The CDR3 does not close with the conserved phenylalanine or tryptophan, likely indicating a read error. J is TRBJ2-1 and V is TRBV7-2; 9 bases are shared with TRBD2. Germline CDR1 reads SGHTA; CDR2 reads FQGNSA. The length of the CDR3 is 15 residues. V lost 4 bases to trimming and J lost 0 bases; unmatched junction nucleotides: 1. CDR3 sequence (DNA): TGTGCCAGCAGCTCTAGCGGGAACTCCTACAATGAGCAGTTCTTG. This sequence encodes CASSSSGNSYNEQFL.

The chain has TRBV2 and TRBJ2-7; no firm D call. This CDR3 contains 14 residues. Germline CDR1 is SNHLY and CDR2 is FYNNEI. Trimming took off 6 bases at V and 0 bases at J, with 12 bases between the two ends. CDR3 residues: CASRRVTSSYEQYF. The CDR3 coding sequence is TGTGCCAGCAGGCGAGTCACCAGCTCCTACGAGCAGTACTTC.

This chain uses TRBV15 with TRBJ2-3, with TRBD1 matching 7 bases. The CDR3 is 16 amino acids. V lost 0 bases and J lost 0; bases outside the gene matches: 3. Germline V lookup: CDR1 LNHNV, CDR2 YYDKDF (reference sequence). CDR3 sequence reads: CATSRDQQGSTDTQYF. CDR3 coding DNA: TGTGCCACCAGCAGAGATCAACAGGGGAGCACAGATACGCAGTATTTT. Full variable domain (rest looked up from reference TRBV15 and TRBJ2-3): DAMVIQNPRYQVTQFGKPVTLSCSQTLNHNVMYWYQQKSSQAPKLLFHYYDKDFNNEADTPDNFQSRRPNTSFCFLDIRSPGLGDTAMYLCATSRDQQGSTDTQYFGPGTRLTVL.

This clonotype was seen a handful of times. The chain carries TRBV5-7 and TRBJ2-5, with unresolved D. TRBV5-7 belongs to the ORF category, with a function that is uncertain. Trimming removed 0 bases at V and 2 bases at J, with 11 bases between. This CDR3 contains 15 residues. The CDR3 sequence: CASSLARWRQETQYF. The CDR3 DNA sequence: TGTGCCAGCAGCTTGGCGAGGTGGAGACAAGAGACCCAGTACTTC.

This chain links TRBV15 with TRBJ1-1; no reliable D call. CDR1 LNHNV and CDR2 YYDKDF come from the germline V gene (reference sequence). The CDR3 has 17 residues. Trimming left V 0 bases short and J 4 bases short, with 18 bases between. The DNA for the CDR3 is TGTGCCACCAGCAGAGATGTATTGGCAGCCTTGAGCACTGAAGCTTTCTTT. It encodes CATSRDVLAALSTEAFF. The full variable domain, in which reference TRBV15 and TRBJ1-1 provide the parts outside the CDR3, is DAMVIQNPRYQVTQFGKPVTLSCSQTLNHNVMYWYQQKSSQAPKLLFHYYDKDFNNEADTPDNFQSRRPNTSFCFLDIRSPGLGDTAMYLCATSRDVLAALSTEAFFGQGTRLTVV.

CDR3 residues: CASTRDMWSTSYEQYF. The CDR3 DNA sequence: TGCGCCAGCACCCGGGACATGTGGAGCACCTCCTACGAGCAGTACTTC. V usage is TRBV5-1 and J usage is TRBJ2-7, with D perhaps TRBD1 (6 bases). The CDR3 totals 16 residues. Germline lookup yields CDR1 SGHRS and CDR2 YFSETQ. V lost 6 bases, J lost 0 bases, and 19 bases lay in between.

The chain has TRBV12-3 or TRBV12-4 and TRBJ2-7, with 7 bases that match TRBD2. The CDR3 consists of 16 residues. With 3 bases clipped from V and 6 bases from J, the junction kept 14 bases outside the gene matches. The chain's CDR3 is CASSLLWAGPGGEQYF. Written as DNA, the CDR3 is TGTGCCAGCAGTTTGTTGTGGGCCGGTCCGGGAGGCGAGCAGTACTTC.

The chain employs TRBV25-1 and TRBJ2-3; D possibly matches TRBD1 or TRBD2 (5 bases each). Germline CDR1 is MGHDK and CDR2 is SYGVNS. The CDR3 is 15 residues long. V was cut by 9 bases and J by 2 bases, with 18 bases left in between. In DNA form, the CDR3 reads TGTGCCAGTAGTACCCCCGGGACCCCCACAGATACGCAGTATTTT. Its protein is CASSTPGTPTDTQYF. Drawing the rest from reference TRBV25-1 and TRBJ2-3, the complete variable domain is EADIYQTPRYLVIGTGKKITLECSQTMGHDKMYWYQQDPGMELHLIHYSYGVNSTEKGDLSSESTVSRIRTEHFPLTLESARPSHTSQYLCASSTPGTPTDTQYFGPGTRLTVL.

This clonotype has only one observation. The chain is built from TRBV9 and TRBJ2-1, with 8 bases fitting TRBD1. Unmatched junction bases numbered 4, after V lost 3 bases and J lost 2 bases. This CDR3 spans 15 amino acids. CDR1 and CDR2 from the germline V gene are SGDLS and YYNGEE. The CDR3 protein is CASSAGQGAYNEQFF. As DNA, the CDR3 is TGTGCCAGCAGCGCAGGACAGGGTGCCTACAATGAGCAGTTCTTC.

V usage is TRBV27 and J usage is TRBJ1-2; D gene ambiguous. The length of the CDR3 is 12 residues. The V gene's germline CDR1 is MNHEY and CDR2 SMNVEV (reference sequence). Trimming shortened V by 7 bases and J by 7 bases, and 13 bases separated the two germline ends. The CDR3 DNA reads as TGTGCCAGCAAAACCCAAGGTGGTGGCTACACCTTC. Protein product: CASKTQGGGYTF.

The chain carries TRBV15 and TRBJ2-3; D uncertain. V was trimmed by 0 bases and J by 2 bases, leaving 6 bases between them. From germline, CDR1 is LNHNV and CDR2 YYDKDF (reference sequence). This CDR3 contains 14 residues. CDR3 loop: CATSRDQVTDTQYF. In DNA form, the CDR3 reads TGTGCCACCAGCAGAGATCAGGTCACAGATACGCAGTATTTT. Combining the CDR3 with reference TRBV15 and TRBJ2-3 gives the whole variable domain DAMVIQNPRYQVTQFGKPVTLSCSQTLNHNVMYWYQQKSSQAPKLLFHYYDKDFNNEADTPDNFQSRRPNTSFCFLDIRSPGLGDTAMYLCATSRDQVTDTQYFGPGTRLTVL.

The CDR3 DNA reads TGTGCCAGCTCAGGGAATGGCGAGCAGTACTTC. Translated: CASSGNGEQYF. The chain uses TRBV18 and TRBJ2-7; D not certain. This CDR3 has 11 amino acids. The germline V gene encodes CDR1 KGHSH and CDR2 LQKENI. V shed 5 bases and J shed 6 bases, with 8 bases lying between them.

The chain has TRBV3-1 and TRBJ1-1; D may be TRBD1 (5 bases). This CDR3 region has 12 residues. CDR1 LGHDT and CDR2 YNNKEL come from the germline V gene (reference sequence). Trimming shortened V by 4 bases and J by 7 bases, and 10 bases separated the two germline ends. Written as DNA, the CDR3 is TGTGCCAGCAGCCGCAGGGCAGGTGAAGCTTTCTTT. Residues: CASSRRAGEAFF.